This is a list of T cell receptor beta chains from one sample in a study of chemoradiotherapy in HPV16-positive cancers. Repertoires were generated with immunoSEQ multiplex PCR, while TCRdb's copy carries only in-frame clones and drops some. Of about 7,000 clones listed, about 89% are singletons. The sample was taken from a patient who underwent chemoradiotherapy. The receptors shown here come from a human donor with HPV-associated anogenital cancer. Both conserved end residues are part of each CDR3. A D gene is named only where the DNA matches it firmly. Size is omitted from some rows. Given values are once, few, many or a class for expanded clones.

d_call clone_size j_call v_call cdr3_nt cdr3_aa
NA NA TRBJ2-3 TRBV7-9 TGTGCCAGCAGCCCCCGGGTGGATACGCAGTATTTT CASSPRVDTQYF
NA NA TRBJ2-5 TRBV7-6 TGTGCCAGCAGCTTAGATTACGGGTTGGAGACCCAGTACTTC CASSLDYGLETQYF
TRBD1 once TRBJ2-5 TRBV6-1 TGTGCCAGCAGTGAGAGGGGACAGGGGGAGACCCAGTACTTC CASSERGQGETQYF
NA NA TRBJ1-2 TRBV27 TGTGCCAGCAGTTCGGCGGTGGGTGGCTACACCTTC CASSSAVGGYTF
TRBD1 NA TRBJ1-1 TRBV6-6 TGTGCCAGCAGTGCACCGGGACAGGGCGATATAGCTTTCTTT CASSAPGQGDIAFF
TRBD2 NA TRBJ2-7 TRBV4-1 TGCGCCAGCAGCCAAGAATCCGGGAGGAATTACGAGCAGTACTTC CASSQESGRNYEQYF
NA NA TRBJ2-1 TRBV27 TGTGCCAGCAGGGACGGATACAATGAGCAGTTCTTC CASRDGYNEQFF
NA NA TRBJ2-6 TRBV5-1 TGCGCCAGCAGCTTGGAAGGGATAGGGGCCAACGTCCTGACTTTC CASSLEGIGANVLTF
TRBD1 NA TRBJ1-1 TRBV6-6 TGTGCCAGCAGCCCCGGGACAGGGGATGCTTTCTTT CASSPGTGDAFF
NA NA TRBJ1-2 TRBV5-1 TGCGCCAGCAGACCCTCTAGGACCCGGGACTATGGCTACACCTTC CASRPSRTRDYGYTF
TRBD1 NA TRBJ1-1 TRBV19 TGTGCCAGTAGTATGTTTGTAGGGACAGAGCTCATGAACACTGAAGCTTTCTTT CASSMFVGTELMNTEAFF
NA few TRBJ1-6 TRBV30 TGTGCCTGGATCGGCCAAAGCAATAATTCACCCCTCCACTTT CAWIGQSNNSPLHF